This T cell receptor (beta chain) came from a study of blood T cell repertoires in COVID-19 (TCRdb year 2020). Study-level background: Collaborator samples came from the United States, Italy and Spain and covered acute and convalescent phases of COVID-19. The prospective study material was composed of cDNA or gDNA derived from T cells, B-cell-depleted T cells, or PBMCs. Deeply sampled blood TCRbeta repertoires from subjects exposed to, actively infected with, or recovered from COVID-19 were included in the dataset. A freely available public database, intended as a resource for researchers studying the immune response to SARS-CoV-2, is where the repertoires were released. Samples came from the ongoing ImmuneRACE study (first 160 participants) plus 1,254 subjects from 6 global collaborators. A de-identified subject ID, COVID-19 status, age in years and sex were almost always included in the sample metadata. HLA class I and class II types, where available, came from metadata supplied by the sample provider rather than from assay-based typing.

The immunoSEQ Assay, a bias-controlled multiplex PCR, was used to amplify TCRbeta CDR3 regions from genomic DNA. The paper's processing steps were these. The number of nucleated cells in each sample was estimated from the amplification of reference gene primers within the assay. To quantify the absolute abundance of each unique TCRbeta CDR3 rearrangement, sequence reads were collapsed and filtered. For each sample, productive Simpson clonality was calculated as the square root of Simpson's diversity index over productive rearrangements. The table was pulled from immuneACCESS by TCRdb, which kept in-frame rearrangements only. Such tables lose some clones; where checked, under half of the loss comes from unresolved V genes, and the rest has no known cause. V and J calls and clone size are as listed in that table; D and trimming were resolved from the DNA. The sample includes 23,000 or so clones, with 75% to 95% observed a single time. The leading ten clones occupy about 3.4% of the sample.

Ends trimmed: V by 5 bases, J by 2 bases; bases unmatched to a gene: 12. The cysteine opens and the phenylalanine closes a CDR3 of 19 amino acids. The sequence is cut down to CDR3 DNA, 57 bases in frame from base 1. As encoded in the germline V gene (reference sequence), CDR1 is LNHDA while CDR2 is SQIVND. Overall study results and their limits: How much clinical and demographic metadata was included differed by source and by participant, and the metadata was provided uncurated.

Details on this clone: Its binding antigen is unknown. No base-level quality is on record; no much larger clone is a single base apart.

The collaborating institutions used their own protocols to collect whole blood in K2EDTA tubes. Collaborator samples were shipped for TCRbeta analysis as frozen whole blood, isolated PBMCs, or DNA extracted from either sample type. This receptor was obtained from a woman between 70 and 85 years old with active COVID-19. The chain couples TRBV19 to TRBJ2-1; TRBD2 agrees with 13 junctional bases. The specimen was peripheral blood. The CDR3 in this case is CASSARTSGSNSPYNEQFF. Read as DNA, the sequence is TGTGCCAGTAGTGCTAGGACTAGCGGGAGTAATTCCCCCTACAATGAGCAGTTCTTC.